One sample yielded the 19 T cell receptor beta chains listed below, sequenced in a study of blood T cells in healthy people across ages. Next came a second PCR, run for about 7 to 12 cycles, which used a sample-barcoded 5' primer along with a J-beta primer mix. TCRdb re-derived calls from the 5' RACE reads in MiXCR, one entry per CDR3 protein. The sample consists of some 640,000 distinct CDR3 sequences, over 45% of them appearing once. Sequencing was carried out using blood. The source of these receptors is a woman aged 55 to 70 in good health.

This clonotype was observed many times. This chain links TRBV7-8 with TRBJ1-5; 9 positions agree with TRBD1. This CDR3 region has 17 residues. Germline CDR1 is SGHVS and CDR2 is FQNEAQ. V gave up 0 bases and J gave up 3 bases; unmatched junction bases: 6. In nucleotides, the CDR3 is TGTGCCAGCAGCTTAGCTACCGGGACAGGGAACAATCAGCCCCAGCATTTT. Translating gives CASSLATGTGNNQPQHF. Variable domain in full (rest from reference TRBV7-8 and TRBJ1-5): GAGVSQSPRYKVAKRGQDVALRCDPISGHVSLFWYQQALGQGPEFLTYFQNEAQLDKSGLPSDRFFAERPEGSVSTLKIQRTQQEDSAVYLCASSLATGTGNNQPQHFGDGTRLSIL.

This clonotype has only a few counts. The gene calls are TRBV4-2 and TRBJ2-1; tentatively, D is TRBD1 (5 bases). The CDR3 contains 16 residues. With 0 bases removed from V and 0 bases from J, the gap between germline ends came to 9 bases. CDR1 is LGHNA, CDR2 YNFKEQ, per germline. CDR3 sequence: CASSQEDRDSYNEQFF. In DNA form, the CDR3 reads TGTGCCAGCAGCCAAGAAGACAGAGACTCCTACAATGAGCAGTTCTTC.

Details on this clonotype: A much bigger clone sits one base away, suggesting this may be a read error. V gene TRBV5-8 combines with J gene TRBJ2-4, with 7 bases fitting TRBD2. The J call may be wrong; the DNA end is better matched by TRBJ2-7. The germline CDR1 and CDR2 sequences are SGHTS and YDEGEE. CDR3 size: 16 residues. CDR3 region: CAGISWWAGESYEQYF. As DNA, the CDR3 is TGTGCCGGCATCTCTTGGTGGGCGGGGGAATCCTACGAGCAGTACTTC.

V and J are TRBV20-1 and TRBJ2-7; 8 positions match TRBD1. Trimming cost V 5 bases and J 2 bases; bases outside gene matches: 14. The CDR3 loop spans 16 amino acids. Germline V gives CDR1 DFQATT, CDR2 SNEGSKA (reference sequence). CDR3 residues: CSAWGPDRDRTYEQYF. In DNA form, the CDR3 reads TGCAGTGCTTGGGGACCCGACAGGGACAGGACCTACGAGCAGTACTTC.

The genes are TRBV7-2 and TRBJ2-3; D remains ambiguous. The germline gives CDR1 SGHTA, CDR2 FQGNSA. Trimming removed 5 bases from V and 7 bases from J, with 16 bases in between. The CDR3 runs 14 residues. CDR3 nucleotide sequence: TGTACCAGCAGCCCTACTACTACGCCATATACGCAGTATTTT. This sequence encodes CTSSPTTTPYTQYF.

The chain couples TRBV20-1 to TRBJ2-7; 11 nucleotides agree with TRBD2. The junction had 9 bases not matched to a gene; V was cut back by 0 bases and J by 2 bases. Per the germline V gene, CDR1 is DFQATT and CDR2 is SNEGSKA (reference sequence). This CDR3 comprises 17 residues. Here the CDR3 reads CSARDLMVAGGTYEQYF. The CDR3 DNA reads TGCAGTGCTAGAGATCTCATGGTAGCGGGAGGGACCTACGAGCAGTACTTC.

This clonotype was detected only a few times. The genes are TRBV5-1 and TRBJ2-7; D gene unclear. Deletions cut 7 bases from V and 2 bases from J, with 13 bases between. The CDR3 sequence is 13 residues long. CDR1 and CDR2 (germline): SGHRS, YFSETQ. The chain's CDR3 is CASPEVPAYEQYF. CDR3 nucleotide sequence: TGCGCCAGCCCCGAGGTACCCGCCTACGAGCAGTACTTC.

This chain joins TRBV7-2 and TRBJ2-2; perhaps TRBD2 as D (6 bases). The CDR3 is made up of 15 amino acids. CDR1 SGHTA and CDR2 FQGNSA come from the germline V gene. V gave up 5 bases and J gave up 2 bases, with 12 bases separating them. CDR3 bases: TGTGCCAGCAGCCGGGGACTCCTCAACACCGGGGAGCTGTTTTTT. This sequence encodes CASSRGLLNTGELFF.

The chain uses TRBV4-1 and TRBJ2-3; TRBD2 aligns across 10 bases. CDR3 size: 16 residues. V lost 1 base, J lost 4 bases, and 5 bases stayed unmatched. Germline loops: CDR1 MGHRA, CDR2 YSYEKL. DNA for the CDR3: TGCGCCAGCAGCCAAGTTAGCGGGAGGTTGTCAGATACGCAGTATTTT. Its protein is CASSQVSGRLSDTQYF.

This clonotype was counted between two and nine times. The J gene is TRBJ1-2, the V gene TRBV3-1, with D tentatively TRBD1 (5 bases). This CDR3 is 14 amino acids long. Trimming shortened V by 1 base and J by 2 bases, and 8 bases separated the two germline ends. CDR1 is LGHDT, CDR2 YNNKEL, per germline (reference sequence). The CDR3 DNA follows: TGTGCCAGCAGCCAAGTCGGGGCGAACTATGGCTACACCTTC. This sequence encodes CASSQVGANYGYTF. Full variable domain (rest looked up from reference TRBV3-1 and TRBJ1-2): DTAVSQTPKYLVTQMGNDKSIKCEQNLGHDTMYWYKQDSKKFLKIMFSYNNKELIINETVPNRFSPKSPDKAHLNLHINSLELGDSAVYFCASSQVGANYGYTFGSGTRLTVV.

The table lists this clonotype with many counts. This chain links TRBV10-3 with TRBJ2-7, with TRBD2 matching 8 bases. From germline, CDR1 is ENHRY and CDR2 SYGVKD. This CDR3 is 12 amino acids long. J lost 10 bases, V lost 8 bases, and 10 bases had no gene match. CDR3 region: CAIGEAGARQYF. The CDR3 DNA follows: TGTGCCATCGGCGAAGCGGGAGCCCGACAGTACTTC.

The chain links TRBV5-1 to TRBJ2-1, with 10 positions matching TRBD2. Trimming removed 1 base from V and 9 bases from J; junction bases left unmatched: 7. Germline lookup yields CDR1 SGHRS and CDR2 YFSETQ. The CDR3 is 15 amino acids. The CDR3 DNA reads TGCGCCAGCAGCTTGCTCGGACTAGCGGCGGGTGAGCAGTTCTTC. Translating it yields CASSLLGLAAGEQFF. Variable domain in full (rest from reference TRBV5-1 and TRBJ2-1): KAGVTQTPRYLIKTRGQQVTLSCSPISGHRSVSWYQQTPGQGLQFLFEYFSETQRNKGNFPGRFSGRQFSNSRSEMNVSTLELGDSALYLCASSLLGLAAGEQFFGPGTRLTVL.

V usage is TRBV7-9 and J usage is TRBJ1-2, with no clear D. V lost 1 base and J 0 bases, leaving 12 bases between the germline ends. Germline lookup yields CDR1 SEHNR and CDR2 FQNEAQ (reference sequence). This CDR3 region has 16 residues. As DNA, the CDR3 is TGTGCCAGCAGCTTAGGGTCGGGCAGGACTAACTATGGCTACACCTTC. This translates into CASSLGSGRTNYGYTF.

This sequence joins TRBV6-5 and TRBJ2-1; D remains ambiguous. Germline V gene sequence: CDR1 MNHEY, CDR2 SVGAGI. V was trimmed by 6 bases and J by 5 bases, leaving 17 bases between them. This CDR3 has 15 residues. This CDR3 is CASSPWAAQNNEQFF. Written as DNA, the CDR3 is TGTGCCAGCAGCCCTTGGGCAGCCCAAAACAATGAGCAGTTCTTC.

This sequence joins TRBV18 and TRBJ2-5, with no clear D. CDR3 length: 14 amino acids. Germline V lookup: CDR1 KGHSH, CDR2 LQKENI. The ends were cut back, 4 bases at V and 3 bases at J, with 12 bases in the middle. CDR3 nucleotides: TGTGCCAGCTCACACCCTGACACAGAAGAGACCCAGTACTTC. Translating it yields CASSHPDTEETQYF. Variable domain in full (rest from reference TRBV18 and TRBJ2-5): NAGVMQNPRHLVRRRGQEARLRCSPMKGHSHVYWYRQLPEEGLKFMVYLQKENIIDESGMPKERFSAEFPKEGPSILRIQQVVRGDSAAYFCASSHPDTEETQYFGPGTRLLVL.

The chain carries TRBV7-2 and TRBJ2-7, with D possibly TRBD2 on 6 matching bases. The CDR3 is 15 residues long. V was trimmed by 2 bases and J by 0 bases, leaving 11 bases between them. The germline CDR1 and CDR2 sequences are SGHTA and FQGNSA. In nucleotides, the CDR3 is TGTGCCAGCAGCTTAATGGCTAGCGTCTCCTACGAGCAGTACTTC. Its protein is CASSLMASVSYEQYF.

The V call is TRBV4-1, the J call TRBJ2-4; 9 nucleotides agree with TRBD1. Germline V lookup: CDR1 MGHRA, CDR2 YSYEKL. The CDR3 loop spans 14 amino acids. The junction had 4 bases not matched to a gene; V was cut back by 8 bases and J by 2 bases. CDR3 amino acids: CASGDRGTKNIQYF. The CDR3 DNA reads as TGCGCCAGCGGTGACAGGGGGACCAAAAACATTCAGTACTTC.

The chain links TRBV12-3 or TRBV12-4 to TRBJ2-3, with unresolved D. This CDR3 contains 15 residues. Trimming cost V 5 bases and J 1 base, with 13 bases left between them. The CDR3 nucleotides are TGTGCCAGCAGTCCTACCTCCTGGGGCACAGATACGCAGTATTTT. It yields the protein CASSPTSWGTDTQYF.

The chain joins TRBV10-3 to TRBJ1-6; D unresolved. Germline CDR1 ENHRY, CDR2 SYGVKD. With 6 bases removed from V and 7 bases from J, the gap between germline ends came to 16 bases. The CDR3 covers 15 residues. CDR3 in DNA: TGTGCCATCAGAGAAGCCGTGCTTCAGAATTCACCCCTCCACTTT. Translation gives CAIREAVLQNSPLHF.